This T cell receptor beta chain was recorded in a study of cytomegalovirus exposure and HLA in healthy donors. In nominal health when sampled, donors likely had unrecorded immune exposures nonetheless. PCR primers comprised 60 Vbeta and 13 Jbeta primers. Data came from immunoSEQ multiplex PCR; TCRdb stores just in-frame clones and leaves some out. The table lists around 130,000 clones, around 8.5% of them singletons. Germline V gives CDR1 PRHDT, CDR2 FYEKMQ (reference sequence). Trimming shortened V by 4 bases and J by 0 bases, and 10 bases separated the two germline ends. This CDR3 contains 14 residues.

This receptor was taken from a man in his forties in good health and CMV-seronegative. Sequencing was performed on PBMCs. This chain connects TRBV13 to TRBJ2-7, with D possibly matching TRBD1 (6 bases). The CDR3 region is CASSYRVSSYEQYF. The CDR3 DNA reads TGTGCCAGCAGCTACAGGGTCAGCTCCTACGAGCAGTACTTC.